The sequence of this TCR beta chain was determined in a study of somatic mutations in cytotoxic T cells in rheumatoid arthritis. The wider study: Patient blood (approximately 30 ml EDTA) was drawn right after diagnosis, before any treatment.

The CDR3 is 15 residues long. Germline values: CDR1 SGHAT, CDR2 FQNNGV. V was shortened by 1 base and J by 0 bases, with 7 bases between the two germline ends. Sequencing was performed with immunoSEQ multiplex PCR; in TCRdb, only in-frame clones are kept and a portion is missing. The profile shows roughly 13,000 clones, about 80% of them singletons. Using positive magnetic bead selection on an AutoMACS, CD4+ and CD8+ cells were isolated, after which their purity was checked by flow cytometry. The sample comprised CD8+ T cells sorted from blood. The chain uses TRBV11-2 and TRBJ1-5; D is ambiguous. The sequence was collected from an adult with rheumatoid arthritis. The CDR3 region has the DNA TGTGCCAGCAGCTTAGGGCTGTTTAGCAATCAGCCCCAGCATTTT. Its translation is CASSLGLFSNQPQHF.